The T cell receptor beta chain described here comes from a study of blood T cell repertoires in COVID-19. As for the study in general: Samples of COVID-19 (acute and convalescent) were obtained from the United States, Italy and Spain. In each case, the material was cDNA or gDNA derived from T cells, B-cell-depleted T cells, or PBMCs.

Only in-frame clones appear in the TCRdb table, and some are missing; sequencing was by immunoSEQ multiplex PCR. The data contain 30,000 to 40,000 clones, roughly 70% of them singletons. The CDR3 length is 13 residues. Trimming left V 0 bases short and J 8 bases short, with 7 bases between. CDR1 is LGHDT and CDR2 is YNNKEL in the germline V gene (reference sequence). This sequence originates from a man between 65 and 85 years old with COVID-19, enrolled during active disease. The chain joins TRBV3-1 (or the pseudogene TRBV3-2) to TRBJ2-2; D not certain. The sequenced sample was peripheral blood. CDR3 DNA sequence: TGTGCCAGCAGCCAAGAGTCCCGGGGGGAGCTGTTTTTT. Translating gives CASSQESRGELFF.